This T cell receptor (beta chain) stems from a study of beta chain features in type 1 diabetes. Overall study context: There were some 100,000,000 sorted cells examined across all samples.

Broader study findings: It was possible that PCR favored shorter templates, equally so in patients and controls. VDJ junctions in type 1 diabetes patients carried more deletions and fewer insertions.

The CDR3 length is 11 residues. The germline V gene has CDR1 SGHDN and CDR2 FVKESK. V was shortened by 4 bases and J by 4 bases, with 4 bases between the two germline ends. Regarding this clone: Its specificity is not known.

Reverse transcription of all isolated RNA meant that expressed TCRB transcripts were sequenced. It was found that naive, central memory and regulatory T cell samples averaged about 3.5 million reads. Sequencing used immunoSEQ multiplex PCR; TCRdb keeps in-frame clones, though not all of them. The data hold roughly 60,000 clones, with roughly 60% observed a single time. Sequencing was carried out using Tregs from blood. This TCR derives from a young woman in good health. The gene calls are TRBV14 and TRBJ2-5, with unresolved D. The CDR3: CASSLGETQYF. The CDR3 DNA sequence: TGTGCCAGCAGCCTCGGAGAGACCCAGTACTTC. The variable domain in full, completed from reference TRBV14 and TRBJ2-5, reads EAGVTQFPSHSVIEKGQTVTLRCDPISGHDNLYWYRRVMGKEIKFLLHFVKESKQDESGMPNNRFLAERTGGTYSTLKVQPAELEDSGVYFCASSLGETQYFGPGTRLLVL.